This T cell receptor (beta chain) was recovered during a study of PD-1 blockade in classical Hodgkin lymphoma. Every single patient, without exception, relapsed after autologous stem cell transplantation, and brentuximab vedotin exposure varied. Sequencing used immunoSEQ multiplex PCR; TCRdb keeps in-frame clones, though not all of them. This sample has about 110,000 clones, with around 89% found just once. In germline, CDR1 is SNHLY, CDR2 FYNNEI. This CDR3 comprises 13 residues. V was clipped by 6 bases and J by 2 bases, with 11 bases between them. The sequenced sample was peripheral blood mononuclear cells (PBMCs), obtained before the second cycle of nivolumab. The chain couples TRBV2 to TRBJ2-7; the D is unclear. The sequence was obtained from a human donor with classical Hodgkin lymphoma. This CDR3 reads CASSSGPAYEQYF. The CDR3 DNA follows: TGTGCCAGCAGCTCCGGACCGGCCTACGAGCAGTACTTC.